This is a list of T cell receptor beta chains from one sample in a study of cytomegalovirus exposure and HLA in healthy donors. Only in-frame clones appear in the TCRdb table, and some are missing; sequencing was by immunoSEQ multiplex PCR. This sample has just over 150,000 clones, with roughly 81% found just once. The specimen was PBMCs. The receptor set was obtained from a woman between 18 and 29 years old in good health and CMV-seronegative. The CDR3 runs from the conserved cysteine through the conserved F or W. D genes are given only for firm matches. Some rows mark clone size as missing; the rest say once, few, many or name a class of expanded clone.

.	TRBV4-3	TRBJ2-3	13	.	CASSQGEGGTQYF	TGCGCCAGCAGCCAAGGGGAGGGGGGCACGCAGTATTTT
TRBD1	TRBV19	TRBJ2-7	17	.	CASTVRGLPSVYYEQYF	TGTGCCAGTACCGTAAGGGGGCTCCCCTCCGTATACTACGAGCAGTACTTC
.	TRBV30	TRBJ1-2	12	.	CAWRIPGGGYTF	TGTGCCTGGAGGATCCCGGGGGGTGGCTACACCTTC
.	TRBV30	TRBJ1-2	12	.	CAWILQGGGYTF	TGTGCCTGGATTTTACAGGGTGGTGGCTACACCTTC
TRBD1	TRBV18	TRBJ2-7	16	once	CASSPYRDRASYEQYF	TGTGCCAGCTCGCCCTACCGGGACAGGGCGTCCTACGAGCAGTACTTC
TRBD1	TRBV7-2	TRBJ1-2	17	.	CASSLVPGGGGNYGYTF	TGTGCCAGCAGCTTAGTTCCAGGGGGCGGAGGTAACTATGGCTACACCTTC
.	TRBV6-1	TRBJ1-4	16	.	CASSEGRRVAGEKLFF	TGTGCCAGCAGTGAAGGGAGACGGGTGGCGGGTGAAAAACTGTTTTTT
.	TRBV30	TRBJ1-4	14	.	CAWSSGTLNEKLFF	TGTGCCTGGAGTTCCGGGACTTTAAATGAAAAACTGTTTTTT
.	TRBV29-1	TRBJ1-4	12	.	CSVGGRGEKLFF	TGCAGCGTTGGAGGTCGGGGGGAAAAACTGTTTTTT
TRBD2	TRBV2	TRBJ2-5	17	.	CASSEAFLGGGGETQYF	TGTGCCAGCAGTGAAGCGTTTCTCGGCGGGGGTGGAGAGACCCAGTACTTC
.	TRBV10-3	TRBJ1-2	13	many	CAIWGELNYGYTF	TGTGCCATCTGGGGGGAGCTTAACTATGGCTACACCTTC
.	TRBV10-3	TRBJ1-4	13	few	CAISAGTNEKLFF	TGTGCCATCAGTGCAGGAACTAATGAAAAACTGTTTTTT
.	TRBV4-2	TRBJ1-4	14	few	CASSFRATNEKLFF	TGTGCCAGCAGCTTCAGGGCAACTAATGAAAAACTGTTTTTT
.	TRBV6-5	TRBJ1-6	14	.	CASSYRPEDSPLHF	TGTGCCAGCAGTTACCGCCCAGAGGATTCACCCCTCCACTTT
.	TRBV10-3	TRBJ2-1	14	.	CATYDSGTYNEQFF	TGTGCCACCTATGATAGCGGCACCTACAATGAGCAGTTCTTC
.	TRBV13	TRBJ2-7	15	once	CASSPTRGLSYEQYF	TGTGCCAGCAGCCCCACACGAGGGCTTAGCTACGAGCAGTACTTC
TRBD2	TRBV11-2	TRBJ2-1	15	.	CASSLVLAGVNEQFF	TGTGCCAGCAGCTTAGTCCTAGCGGGGGTCAATGAGCAGTTCTTC
TRBD1	TRBV5-1	TRBJ2-7	15	.	CASSRQGGLADEQYF	TGCGCCAGCAGCAGACAGGGGGGTCTAGCGGACGAGCAGTACTTC
.	TRBV5-1	TRBJ1-2	14	.	CASSLEAGVGGYTF	TGCGCCAGCAGCTTGGAGGCCGGGGTTGGTGGCTACACCTTC
TRBD1	TRBV27	TRBJ2-7	15	.	CASSLGTGGFYEQYF	TGTGCCAGCAGTTTGGGGACAGGGGGTTTTTACGAGCAGTACTTC
TRBD1	TRBV19	TRBJ2-2	15	medium-sized	CASSPGDRDTGELFF	TGTGCCAGTAGTCCCGGGGACAGGGACACCGGGGAGCTGTTTTTT
TRBD1	TRBV27	TRBJ2-7	16	once	CASSLHRDSNSYEQYF	TGTGCCAGCAGTCTTCACCGGGACAGCAACTCCTACGAGCAGTACTTC
.	TRBV25-1	TRBJ2-3	14	once	CASSLTTSTDTQYF	TGTGCCAGCAGTCTGACAACCAGCACAGATACGCAGTATTTT
.	TRBV7-3	TRBJ1-2	14	.	CASSPEGTLGGYTF	TGTGCCAGCAGTCCGGAGGGGACCCTTGGGGGCTACACCTTC
.	TRBV25-1	TRBJ2-5	16	.	CASSDIQSVSGETQYF	TGTGCCAGCAGTGATATACAGTCCGTTTCAGGGGAGACCCAGTACTTC
TRBD1	TRBV5-1	TRBJ1-6	17	.	CASSSGQGGSYNSPLHF	TGCGCCAGCAGCTCAGGACAGGGAGGGTCCTATAATTCACCCCTCCACTTT
.	TRBV7-9	TRBJ2-7	13	few	CASSLDSVYEQYF	TGTGCCAGCAGCTTAGATTCAGTCTACGAGCAGTACTTC
.	TRBV13	TRBJ1-1	13	.	CASSSLGGTEAFF	TGTGCCAGCAGTTCTCTAGGAGGCACTGAAGCTTTCTTT
TRBD1	TRBV27	TRBJ1-2	14	.	CASSLGTGWSGYTF	TGTGCCAGCAGCCTCGGGACAGGATGGAGTGGCTACACCTTC
TRBD2	TRBV11-2	TRBJ2-3	16	once	CASSPLSGASTDTQYF	TGTGCCAGCAGCCCCTTGAGCGGGGCTAGCACAGATACGCAGTATTTT
.	TRBV6-5	TRBJ2-5	14	.	CATWQRTAQETQYF	TGTGCCACATGGCAAAGGACAGCACAAGAGACCCAGTACTTC
TRBD2	TRBV7-2	TRBJ2-5	14	once	CASSRGGPRETQYF	TGTGCCAGCAGCCGGGGGGGCCCCAGAGAGACCCAGTACTTC
TRBD2	TRBV2	TRBJ2-5	13	.	CASSGGREETQYF	TGTGCCAGCAGTGGTGGGAGGGAGGAGACCCAGTACTTC
.	TRBV5-1	TRBJ2-6	18	.	CASSLEGQGNLGANVLTF	TGCGCCAGCAGCTTGGAAGGCCAGGGGAACCTTGGGGCCAACGTCCTGACTTTC
TRBD1	TRBV28	TRBJ1-2	14	.	CASKVQGNRNGYTF	TGTGCCAGCAAAGTACAGGGGAATAGAAATGGCTACACCTTC
.	TRBV4-2	TRBJ2-7	16	.	CASSQVRLGGTYEQYF	TGTGCCAGCAGCCAAGTTCGGCTGGGCGGGACCTACGAGCAGTACTTC